The present entry profiles one T cell receptor beta chain with its context. This sample is part of a study of T cells in tuberculosis. Using immunoSEQ multiplex PCR, the repertoire was profiled, and TCRdb retains in-frame clones only, with some absent. The data contain approximately 60,000 clones, 81% of them singletons. The CDR3 extends over 13 amino acids. J lost 6 bases, V lost 6 bases, and 7 bases had no gene match. Looked up from germline, CDR1 is MDHEN and CDR2 is SYDVKM. After thawing and overnight rest, PBMC were stained with GMM-loaded CD1B tetramer, viability dye and anti-CD3 for sorting. CD1B tetramers were loaded with Rhodococcus equi-derived C32 glucose monomycolate.

Sequences were obtained from CD1b-GMM tetramer-negative cells sorted from PBMCs. The rearrangement uses TRBV28 and TRBJ2-7, with 8 bases aligning to TRBD2. The receptor was isolated from an adult woman with latent tuberculosis. CDR3 loop: CASSPAGGSEQYF. CDR3 DNA: TGTGCCAGCAGCCCGGCGGGGGGCTCCGAGCAGTACTTC.